A selection of T cell receptor beta chains follows, all from one sample in a study of a mutant IDH1 vaccine in newly diagnosed glioma. These receptors' targets are unknown. The data were produced by immunoSEQ multiplex PCR, yet TCRdb's version contains in-frame clones alone and is incomplete. This sample has fewer than 35,000 clones, with roughly 90% found just once. This specimen consisted of PBMCs, obtained from a glioma patient whose treatment included an IDH1 peptide vaccine. These TCRs come from a man aged 35 to 55 with glioma. CDR3s include the opening cysteine and the closing phenylalanine or tryptophan. The order of the fields is clone size, V gene, J gene, D gene, CDR3 length, CDR3 DNA, CDR3 protein. A D gene is named only where the DNA matches it firmly. Clone size appears in some rows only: once, few, many, or a class for an expanded clone.

.,TRBV28,TRBJ1-1,TRBD1,14,TGTGCCATCACCGAAAACAGGGGAAACACTGAAGCTTTCTTT,CAITENRGNTEAFF
.,TRBV28,TRBJ1-2,TRBD1,13,TGTGCCAGCGAGACAGGGGGCCTCTATGGCTACACCTTC,CASETGGLYGYTF
.,TRBV7-2,TRBJ2-1,TRBD2,15,TGTGCCAGCAGCTTAGGAACTAGCGCCTACAATGAGCAGTTCTTC,CASSLGTSAYNEQFF
.,TRBV6-1,TRBJ1-5,.,15,TGTGCCAGCAGTGAAGGGAGGCAGATCAATCAGCCCCAGCATTTT,CASSEGRQINQPQHF
.,TRBV5-1,TRBJ1-4,TRBD1,15,TGCGCCAGCAGCTTGGACAGGGGAACGGATGAAAAACTGTTTTTT,CASSLDRGTDEKLFF
.,TRBV25-1,TRBJ2-1,TRBD2,16,TGTGCCAGCAGTGACCTCCGGGGGGGCCTTAGAAATGAGCAGTTCTTC,CASSDLRGGLRNEQFF
.,TRBV11-3,TRBJ2-2,TRBD1,16,TGTGCCAGCAGCCCCCGGGCAGGGGGCAACACCGGGGAGCTGTTTTTT,CASSPRAGGNTGELFF
.,TRBV5-4,TRBJ2-7,.,15,TGTGCCAGCAGCTTGTCGCCCAGGGGGGACTACGAGCAGTACTTC,CASSLSPRGDYEQYF
.,TRBV19,TRBJ2-7,TRBD2,12,TGTGCCAGTGGGGGAGGGATTGACGAGCAGTACTTC,CASGGGIDEQYF
.,TRBV28,TRBJ1-6,.,16,TGTGCCAGCAGCCGGACGTCTGCCTCCTATAATTCACCCCTCCACTTT,CASSRTSASYNSPLHF
.,TRBV30,TRBJ1-3,TRBD1,15,TGTGCCTGGAGGGGGGACAGGAGCTCTGGAAACACCATATATTTT,CAWRGDRSSGNTIYF
.,TRBV11-2,TRBJ2-2,.,14,TGTGCCAGCAGCTTAGGAGCGAACACCGGGGAGCTGTTTTTT,CASSLGANTGELFF
.,TRBV2,TRBJ1-4,.,19,TGTGCCAGCAGTGAGGAGGGAATCCGGAAAGCTGCAACTAATGAAAAACTGTTTTTT,CASSEEGIRKAATNEKLFF
once,TRBV10-3,TRBJ2-2,TRBD2,18,TGTGCCATCAGTAAAGAGCGGGGGGGCTACGCGAACACCGGGGAGCTGTTTTTT,CAISKERGGYANTGELFF
.,TRBV30,TRBJ1-1,.,15,TGTGCCTGGAGCGAACCCAACAGGTGGGGGCATGGAGCTTTCTTT,CAWSEPNRWGHGAFF
.,TRBV4-1,TRBJ2-5,TRBD2,15,TGCGCCAGCAGCCAAGACGAGGCGGGAGCAGAGACCCAGTACTTC,CASSQDEAGAETQYF
.,TRBV4-3,TRBJ2-1,TRBD2,17,TGCGCCAGCAGCCAGGACAGGACTAGCGGGACCTACAATGAGCAGTTCTTC,CASSQDRTSGTYNEQFF
.,TRBV19,TRBJ1-5,.,12,TGTGCCAGTAGTTCGGGAGGTACCGTGGGGCATTTT,CASSSGGTVGHF
.,TRBV5-4,TRBJ2-1,TRBD2,15,TGTGCCAGCAGACGAGGACTAGCGGGAAGGGATGAGCAGTTCTTC,CASRRGLAGRDEQFF
.,TRBV11-2,TRBJ1-2,.,15,TGTGCCAGCAGCTGGTCACCAGGAATGAACTATGGCTACACCTTC,CASSWSPGMNYGYTF
.,TRBV28,TRBJ1-6,.,16,TGTGCCAGCAGTCCCCAACGGGGGGCAGGGAATTCACCCCTCCACTTT,CASSPQRGAGNSPLHF
.,TRBV19,TRBJ1-5,.,17,TGTGCCAGTAGTATGATTAAGGGATCGGGCGGCAATCAGCCCCAGCATTTT,CASSMIKGSGGNQPQHF
.,TRBV19,TRBJ1-2,.,14,TGTGCCAGTAGTATTCCTCAAACGGCCTATGGCTACACCTTC,CASSIPQTAYGYTF
.,TRBV18,TRBJ2-6,.,20,TGTGCCAGCTCACCATTATGGGGGCGGGATACCAACTCTGGGGCCAACGTCCTGACTTTC,CASSPLWGRDTNSGANVLTF
.,TRBV13,TRBJ2-5,.,14,TGTGCCAGCAGCCACCAGGGACCCGCCGGGACCCAGTACTTC,CASSHQGPAGTQYF
.,TRBV6-5,TRBJ2-3,TRBD2,16,TGTGCCAGCAGTTATGCGCTAGCGGGGGGGCGAGATACGCAGTATTTT,CASSYALAGGRDTQYF
.,TRBV6-4,TRBJ2-3,.,15,TGTGCCAGCAGTGACTCGGGAGTCAGCACAGATACGCAGTATTTT,CASSDSGVSTDTQYF
once,TRBV27,TRBJ1-5,.,14,TGTGCCAGCAGTTTAAGCGCCGGGAGTCAGCCCCAGCATTTT,CASSLSAGSQPQHF
.,TRBV4-1,TRBJ2-7,.,15,TGCGCCAGCAGCCAAGATCGAGAGCGGCCCTACGAGCAGTACTTC,CASSQDRERPYEQYF
.,TRBV28,TRBJ2-6,.,18,TGTGCCAGCAGTTTGGGGGCCCCCGGGAGCTCTGGGGCCAACGTCCTGACTTTC,CASSLGAPGSSGANVLTF
.,TRBV7-9,TRBJ2-5,.,14,TGTGCCAGCAGCTTAGGTGGTAGCCGGGAGACCCAGTACTTC,CASSLGGSRETQYF
.,TRBV2,TRBJ2-3,TRBD2,13,TGTGCCAGCAGTGAACTAGCGGGTACTACGCAGTATTTT,CASSELAGTTQYF
.,TRBV5-6,TRBJ2-3,.,15,TGTGCCAGCAGCTTGGTCGGGGTGGGCACAGATACGCAGTATTTT,CASSLVGVGTDTQYF
.,TRBV10-1,TRBJ1-1,.,14,TGCGCCAGCAGTGAGTCCGGCAAGAACACTGAAGCTTTCTTT,CASSESGKNTEAFF
.,TRBV19,TRBJ1-5,TRBD1,15,TGTGCCAGTAAAAGGCCAGGGGGCCTTAATCAGCCCCAGCATTTT,CASKRPGGLNQPQHF
.,TRBV5-5,TRBJ1-1,TRBD1,13,TGTGCCAGCAGCAGGGGGCTGAGCACTGAAGCTTTCTTT,CASSRGLSTEAFF
.,TRBV7-1,TRBJ2-7,.,15,TGTGCCAGCAGCTCCCTGGGTACAGGGTTCCACGAGCAGTACTTC,CASSSLGTGFHEQYF
.,TRBV4-1,TRBJ2-7,.,12,TGCGCCAGCAGCCAAGATGGCAACGAGCAGTACTTC,CASSQDGNEQYF
.,TRBV6-1,TRBJ2-1,.,14,TGTGCCAGTCTAATAAAGGATGGTCTGAATGAGCAGTTCTTC,CASLIKDGLNEQFF
.,TRBV19,TRBJ1-1,.,13,TGTGCCAGCCGATTGACATGGAACACTGAAGCTTTCTTT,CASRLTWNTEAFF
.,TRBV19,TRBJ1-1,.,15,TGTGCCAGTAGTATAACACGAGACTTTAACACTGAAGCTTTCTTT,CASSITRDFNTEAFF
few,TRBV4-1,TRBJ2-2,.,14,TGCGCCAGCAGCCAAGGATGGCGGGGACGGGAGCTGTTTTTT,CASSQGWRGRELFF